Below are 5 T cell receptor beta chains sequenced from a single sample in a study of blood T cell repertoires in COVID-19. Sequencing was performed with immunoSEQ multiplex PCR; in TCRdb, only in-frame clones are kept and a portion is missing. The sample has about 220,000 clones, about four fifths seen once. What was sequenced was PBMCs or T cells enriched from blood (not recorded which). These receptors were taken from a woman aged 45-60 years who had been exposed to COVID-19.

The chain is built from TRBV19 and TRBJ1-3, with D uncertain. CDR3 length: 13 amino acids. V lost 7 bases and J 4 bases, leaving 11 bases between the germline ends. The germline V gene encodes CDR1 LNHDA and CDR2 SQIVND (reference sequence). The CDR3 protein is CASTKALGNTIYF. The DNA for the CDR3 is TGTGCCAGTACAAAAGCCCTCGGAAACACCATATATTTT.

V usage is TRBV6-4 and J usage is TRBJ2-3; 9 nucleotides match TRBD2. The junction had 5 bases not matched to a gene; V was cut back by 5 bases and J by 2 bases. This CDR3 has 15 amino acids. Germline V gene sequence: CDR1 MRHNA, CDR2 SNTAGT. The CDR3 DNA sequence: TGTGCCAGCAGTCCCAGCGGGGGGTTCACAGATACGCAGTATTTT. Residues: CASSPSGGFTDTQYF.

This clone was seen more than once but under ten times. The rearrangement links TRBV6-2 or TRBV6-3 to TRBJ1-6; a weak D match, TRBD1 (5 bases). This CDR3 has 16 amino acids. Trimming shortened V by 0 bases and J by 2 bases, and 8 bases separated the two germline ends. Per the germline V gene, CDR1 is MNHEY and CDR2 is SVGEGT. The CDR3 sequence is CASSYSAQAYNSPLHF. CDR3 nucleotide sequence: TGTGCCAGCAGTTACTCGGCACAGGCCTATAATTCACCCCTCCACTTT.

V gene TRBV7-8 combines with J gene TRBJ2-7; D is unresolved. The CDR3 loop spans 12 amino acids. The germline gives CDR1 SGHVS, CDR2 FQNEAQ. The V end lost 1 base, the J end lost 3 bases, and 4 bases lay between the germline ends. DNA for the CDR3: TGTGCCAGCAGCTTAGGGAGCTACGAGCAGTACTTC. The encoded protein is CASSLGSYEQYF.

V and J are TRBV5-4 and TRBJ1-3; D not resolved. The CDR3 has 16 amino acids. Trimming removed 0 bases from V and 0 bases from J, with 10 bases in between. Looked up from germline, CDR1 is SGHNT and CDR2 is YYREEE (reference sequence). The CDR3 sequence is CASSLEGGFSGNTIYF. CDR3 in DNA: TGTGCCAGCAGCTTGGAAGGCGGCTTCTCTGGAAACACCATATATTTT.